This TCR beta chain was observed in a study of CD8+CD57+ T cells in acquired aplastic anemia. Germline V gene lookup returns CDR1 ENHRY and CDR2 SYGVKD. The CDR3 is 14 amino acids. V gave up 7 bases and J gave up 6 bases, with 16 bases separating them. Researchers used genomic DNA as the template to profile TCR beta VDJ and CDR3. Via MiXCR, TCRdb re-called the reads, giving one row per CDR3 protein. The data contain under 250,000 distinct CDR3 sequences, roughly 35% of them seen just once; the ten biggest clones take up about 1.1%. The source material was sorted CD4+, CD8+, or CD8+CD57+ T cells (not recorded which) from PBMCs. The source is a human donor in good health, serving as a control. The chain links TRBV10-3 to TRBJ2-1; the D gene is possibly TRBD1 (8 bases). CDR3 in DNA: TGTGCCATCAAGCCTACAGGGGGGGGCAATGAGCAGTTCTTC. It codes for CAIKPTGGGNEQFF.